The entry below describes one T cell receptor beta chain. This clonotype has ten or more counts. The antigen this receptor binds is unknown. No quality values exist for individual bases; no much larger clone is one base distant. Only healthy Caucasian donors were included. Three pairs of female monozygotic twins, all aged roughly 18 to 30 years, made up the twin cohort. Using Miltenyi CD45RO+ enrichment and human naive T-cell isolation kits, memory (CD45RO+) and naive T cells were isolated from PBMC. Libraries were built with 5' RACE. The reads were generated on an Illumina HiSeq 2000. Template switching introduced a universal primer binding site; the final cDNA contained a unique molecular identifier, enabling accurate counting of TCR cDNA molecules. Specific primers in the conserved constant-segment region were used to synthesize first-strand cDNA for TCR alpha and beta chains. To control for contamination, each cDNA library was double barcoded with a SMART-Mk sample barcode plus Illumina barcodes. TruSeq adapter sequences, together with Illumina sample barcodes, were added in two successive PCR steps. The Illumina HiSeq platform was used with custom primers to sequence TCR alpha and beta cDNA libraries. In the source study's methods: Raw reads were processed with MiGEC to extract unique molecular identifiers, and MiXCR was used to determine CDR3 positions. Recombination models were inferred per individual with the repgenHMM and IGoR tools using an EM algorithm. The analysis of shared clonotypes was done with the tcR package in R, with sharing normalized by the product of cloneset sizes. To study raw recombination without the effects of thymic and clonal selection, out-of-frame nonproductive sequences were analyzed. TCRdb redid the processing of the public reads, applying fastp at Q25 and MiXCR, and retained in-frame beta chains. One record per CDR3 amino acid sequence lists the most common genes and DNA. The V and J calls here are based on TCRdb, not the publication. The sample table shows 200,000 to 250,000 distinct CDR3 sequences, and roughly 7.5% are seen once. The top ten clones comprise about 1.8% of the sample.

This sample is drawn from a study of identical twins (dated by TCRdb to about 2016). The study in broad terms: To test whether fetal clonotypes persist, this study deep-sequenced TCR alpha and beta repertoires from monozygotic twins, from unrelated adults of various ages, and from cord blood. To rule out contamination, the twin experiments were replicated at different times with different library preparation protocols. General findings and caveats noted by the study authors: Fewer insertions were carried by abundant cord blood beta clonotypes; a weaker similar trend was observed in young adult naive repertoires, while no such trend was observed in memory repertoires. Out-of-frame TCR alpha sharing in monozygotic twins was systematically underestimated by recombination models, whereas sharing between unrelated individuals was in agreement with the recombination models. A weaker excess of twin sharing was found in beta out-of-frame sequences because the signal-to-noise ratio was lowered by fewer shared sequences. Zero-insertion analyses could be partly confounded by invariant T cells such as MAIT and iNKT, though diverse VJ usage argued against such confounding for most clonotypes. Compared with coincidental sharing between unrelated individuals, out-of-frame TCR alpha sequences shared between twins showed an excess of sequences with low generation probability. Because the same donors could not be followed over many years, the conclusions depended on cross-sectional statistical analysis.

CDR1 and CDR2 were assigned from the germline V gene as MNHEY and SVGEGT. The CDR3 holds 13 amino acids from the cysteine to the phenylalanine. The DNA shown is the 39-base CDR3, in frame from base 1. V drops 5 bases and J drops 2 bases, leaving 10 bases in between. The sample was also reused in another study, on yellow fever vaccine responses in identical twins. The second study's paper adds: The T cell response to vaccination in identical twins was reported by the authors to appear partly convergent and partly personalized. In the study, vaccine-responding T cell clones were precisely tracked in identical twins.

The specimen sequenced was memory (CD45RO+) T cells sorted from blood. The sample's cell subset or site label, decoded: CD45RO+ enriched T cells. The source of this sequence is a woman aged 18-35 years in good health. This chain joins TRBV6-2 or TRBV6-3 to TRBJ2-7; no D gene call is confident. The encoded CDR3 is CASSRTFAYEQYF. The DNA is as follows: TGTGCCAGCAGTCGGACCTTTGCCTACGAGCAGTACTTC.